The sequence of this T cell receptor (beta chain) was determined in a study of T cell repertoires in cytomegalovirus infection. Looking at the study overall: Matching HLA type and CMV infection were both indicated by public TCR beta signatures. Study-level points and caveats: Of the TCR beta families, the public ones yielded a cumulative frequency that identified carriers of CMV plus the relevant HLA.

Each CDR3 protein is one row after TCRdb ran MiXCR on the reads. This table has some 250,000 distinct CDR3 sequences, over 8% appearing once. Worth noting for this clonotype: Antigen: not known.

The V and J ends lost 5 bases and 6 bases respectively, with 12 bases between them. The V gene's germline CDR1 is SGHDT and CDR2 YYEEEE. This CDR3 spans 13 amino acids. This receptor was obtained from a human donor in good health (CMV status not recorded). Some clones in this sample may be carry-over from other donors' samples. The chain employs TRBV5-6 and TRBJ2-1; D not certain. Sample: PBMCs. CDR3 DNA sequence: TGTGCCAGCAGTTATCGAGCAGGCAATGAGCAGTTCTTC. Translated, it gives CASSYRAGNEQFF.